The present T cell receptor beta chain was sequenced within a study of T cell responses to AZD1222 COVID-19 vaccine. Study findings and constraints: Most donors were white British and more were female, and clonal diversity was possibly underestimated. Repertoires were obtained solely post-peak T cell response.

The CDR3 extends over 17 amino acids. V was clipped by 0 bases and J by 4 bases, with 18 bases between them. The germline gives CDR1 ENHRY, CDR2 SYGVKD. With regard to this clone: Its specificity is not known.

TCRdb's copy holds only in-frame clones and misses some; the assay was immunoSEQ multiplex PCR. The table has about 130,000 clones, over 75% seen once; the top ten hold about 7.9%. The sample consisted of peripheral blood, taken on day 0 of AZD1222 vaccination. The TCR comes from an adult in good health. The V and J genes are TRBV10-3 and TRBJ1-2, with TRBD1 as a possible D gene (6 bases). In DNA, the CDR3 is TGTGCCATCAGTGAGTCGAAGACAGGTCAATATGGCTATGGCTACACCTTC. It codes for CAISESKTGQYGYGYTF.